Sequencing of this T cell receptor beta chain was carried out in a study of CD8+CD57+ T cells in acquired aplastic anemia (dated by TCRdb to the late 2010s). In terms of the full investigation: On average, sorted CD4+ and CD8+ cells yielded about 3 ug of extracted DNA, with a range of about 0.18 to 30 ug. For healthy donor samples, the average read count was about 10 million for CD4+ cells and approximately 11 million for CD8+ cells.

In this study, sorted CD4+ and CD8+ T cells from the blood of healthy subjects and of severe aplastic anemia patients had their TCR repertoires deep-sequenced. Ficoll-Paque density gradient centrifugation was used to isolate peripheral blood mononuclear cells. Before DNA extraction, CD4+ and CD8+ T cells were sorted with FACS or magnetic beads. Profiling of TCR beta VDJ combinations and CDR3 sequences used genomic DNA as the template. An Illumina HiSeq 2000 was used for TCR repertoire sequencing. Per the authors' processing: Repertoire assessment relied on Simpson's diversity index, CDR3 size and DJ length profiles, and TRBV/TRBJ rearrangement plots. The immunodominant clone was defined as the most abundant DNA sequence in deep sequencing data. CDR3 amino acid sequences were screened for sharing across subjects and were compared with published repertoires and the VDJdb database. The public reads were reanalyzed by TCRdb: fastp trimming at Q25, MiXCR alignment, in-frame beta chains only. Rows are combined by CDR3 protein, so each entry shows the most common genes and DNA. For this entry, the V and J calls and clone size follow TCRdb and not the study's own pipeline. The table for this sample lists roughly 160,000 distinct CDR3 sequences; around 60% of them were counted only once. 45% of the sample rests with the top ten.

Of note for this clonotype: The clone's antigen remains unknown. No qualities accompany the bases; no much larger clone lies one base away.

Results the study describes overall, beyond this receptor: Patients and healthy controls showed no significant difference in CD8+ Simpson's diversity (P=0.060). Twenty-nine CD8+ CDR3 sequences were shared between patients and controls but appeared highly expressed in patients and within their immunodominant clones.

The CDR3 starts with the cysteine, ends with the phenylalanine, and has 14 residues. The sequence is cut down to CDR3 DNA, 42 bases in frame from base 1. Relative to germline, V is missing 6 bases and J is missing 1 base, with 6 bases of the junction outside any gene match. According to the germline V gene (reference sequence), CDR1 reads DFQATT and CDR2 reads SNEGSKA. The sample consisted of sorted CD4+, CD8+, or CD8+CD57+ T cells (not recorded which) from PBMCs. The sequence is built from TRBV20-1 and TRBJ2-3, with 8 middle bases fitting TRBD1. This clonotype was obtained from a human donor in good health. In nucleotide form, the sequence is TGCAGTGCGGCACAGGGGGGTGGCACAGATACGCAGTATTTT. Its translation is CSAAQGGGTDTQYF.